This TCR beta chain comes out of a study of technical replicates of blood from a handful of donors. The CDR3 consists of 13 residues. Germline lookup yields CDR1 MDHEN and CDR2 SYDVKM. V lost 5 bases and J 4 bases, leaving 11 bases between the germline ends. Clones were read by immunoSEQ multiplex PCR, and TCRdb kept only the in-frame ones, dropping some. Of some 81,000 clones detected, around nine tenths appear once; the ten largest clones hold 0.2% to 0.3%. This chain joins TRBV28 and TRBJ1-2; possible D gene TRBD1, 5 bases. The TCR comes from a human donor in good health. Sequenced sample: T cells isolated from PBMCs. The chain's CDR3 is CASSEDTRYGYTF. The CDR3 nucleotides read TGTGCCAGCAGTGAGGACACCCGCTATGGCTACACCTTC.